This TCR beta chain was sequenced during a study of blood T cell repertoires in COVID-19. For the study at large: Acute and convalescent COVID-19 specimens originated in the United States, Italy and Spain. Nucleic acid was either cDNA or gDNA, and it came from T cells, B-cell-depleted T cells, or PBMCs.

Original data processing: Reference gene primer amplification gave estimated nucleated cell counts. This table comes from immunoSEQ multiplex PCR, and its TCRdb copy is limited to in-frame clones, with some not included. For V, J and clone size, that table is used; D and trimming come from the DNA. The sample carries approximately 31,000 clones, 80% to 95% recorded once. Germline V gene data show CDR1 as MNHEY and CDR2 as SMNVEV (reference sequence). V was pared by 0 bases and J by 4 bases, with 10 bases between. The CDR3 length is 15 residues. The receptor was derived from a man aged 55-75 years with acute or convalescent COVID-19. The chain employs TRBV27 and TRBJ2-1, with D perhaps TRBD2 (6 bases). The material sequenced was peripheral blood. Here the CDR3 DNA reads TGTGCCAGCAGTTTATCTAGCGGAGCGTACAATGAGCAGTTCTTC. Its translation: CASSLSSGAYNEQFF.